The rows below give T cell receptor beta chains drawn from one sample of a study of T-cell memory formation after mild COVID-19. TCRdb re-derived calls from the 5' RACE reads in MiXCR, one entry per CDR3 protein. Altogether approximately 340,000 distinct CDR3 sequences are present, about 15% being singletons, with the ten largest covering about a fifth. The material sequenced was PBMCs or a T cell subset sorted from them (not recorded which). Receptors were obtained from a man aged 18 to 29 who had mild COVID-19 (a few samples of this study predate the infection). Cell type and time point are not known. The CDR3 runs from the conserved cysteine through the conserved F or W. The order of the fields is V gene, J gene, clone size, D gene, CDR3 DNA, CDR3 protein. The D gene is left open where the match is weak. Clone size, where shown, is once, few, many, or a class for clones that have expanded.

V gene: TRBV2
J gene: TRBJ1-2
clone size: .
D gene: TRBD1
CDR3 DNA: TGTGCCAGCAGTGAAGGGACAGGGGATAACTATGGCTACACCTTC
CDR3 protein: CASSEGTGDNYGYTF

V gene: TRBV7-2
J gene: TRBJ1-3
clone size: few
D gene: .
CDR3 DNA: TGTGCCAGCAGCCGCCTCGGGGGGGGAAACACCATATATTTT
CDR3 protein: CASSRLGGGNTIYF

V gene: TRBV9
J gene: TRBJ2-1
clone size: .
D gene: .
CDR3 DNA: TGTGCCAGCAGCTCTACCAATGAGCAGTTCTTC
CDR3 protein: CASSSTNEQFF

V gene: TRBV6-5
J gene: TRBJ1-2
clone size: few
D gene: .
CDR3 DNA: TGTGCCAGCAGTTACTATGCCGGAGCTAACTATGGCTACACCTTC
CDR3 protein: CASSYYAGANYGYTF

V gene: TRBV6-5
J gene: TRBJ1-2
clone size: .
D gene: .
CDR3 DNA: TGTGCCAGCAGAAGGGACGGAAACTATGGCTACACCTTC
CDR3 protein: CASRRDGNYGYTF

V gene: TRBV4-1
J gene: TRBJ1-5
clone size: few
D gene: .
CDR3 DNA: TGCGCCAGCAGCCAAGGAATGGCGCGGGGGCTCGATCAGCCCCAGCATTTT
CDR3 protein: CASSQGMARGLDQPQHF

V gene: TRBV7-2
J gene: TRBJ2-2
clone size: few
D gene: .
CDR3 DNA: TGTGCCAGCAGCATTAGCGTGGGGAACACCGGGGAGCTGTTTTTT
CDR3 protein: CASSISVGNTGELFF

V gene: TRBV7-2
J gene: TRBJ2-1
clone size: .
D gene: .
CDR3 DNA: TGTGCCAGCAGACACACGGGACTTTACAATGAGCAGTTCTTC
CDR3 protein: CASRHTGLYNEQFF

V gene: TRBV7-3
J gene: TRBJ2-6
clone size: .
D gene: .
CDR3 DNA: TGTGCCAGCTCCAGAGTTTCCAGCTCTGGGGCCAACGTCCTGACTTTC
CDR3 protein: CASSRVSSSGANVLTF

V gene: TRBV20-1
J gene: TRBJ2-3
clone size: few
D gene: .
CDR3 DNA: TGCAGTGCTAGGACGAATACGCAGTATTTT
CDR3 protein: CSARTNTQYF

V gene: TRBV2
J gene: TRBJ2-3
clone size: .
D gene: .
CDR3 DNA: TGTGCCAGGTCAGAGGGGTCCAGAGATACGCAGTATTTT
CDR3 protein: CARSEGSRDTQYF

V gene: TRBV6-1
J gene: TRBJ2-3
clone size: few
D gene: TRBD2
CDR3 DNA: TGTGCCAGCAGTTTTCGCGGGGGGGACACAGATACGCAGTATTTT
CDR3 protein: CASSFRGGDTDTQYF

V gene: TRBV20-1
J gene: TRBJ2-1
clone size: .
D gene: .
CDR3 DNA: TGCAGTGCTTCCGGCGCACCGTACAATGAGCAGTTCTTC
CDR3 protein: CSASGAPYNEQFF

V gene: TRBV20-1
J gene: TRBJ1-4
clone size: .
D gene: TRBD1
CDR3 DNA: TGCAGTGCTAGGGGACAGGGGGAGGCTGAAAAACTGTTTTTT
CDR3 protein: CSARGQGEAEKLFF

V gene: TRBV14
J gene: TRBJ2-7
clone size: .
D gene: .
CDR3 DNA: TGTGCCAGCAGCCAAGAGTACATTTCCTACGAGCAGTACTTC
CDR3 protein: CASSQEYISYEQYF

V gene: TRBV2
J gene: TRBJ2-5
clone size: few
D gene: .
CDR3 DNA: TGTGCCAGCCGGGACTGGGCCACCCAGTACTTC
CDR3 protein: CASRDWATQYF

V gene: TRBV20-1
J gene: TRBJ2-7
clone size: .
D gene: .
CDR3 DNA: TGCAGTGCTACCCGACAGGTCTCCTACGAGCAGTACTTC
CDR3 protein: CSATRQVSYEQYF

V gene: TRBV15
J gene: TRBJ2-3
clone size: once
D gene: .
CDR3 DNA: TGTGCCACCAGCAGAGCGACAGATACGCAGTATTTT
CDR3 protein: CATSRATDTQYF